These 23 T cell receptor beta chains were sequenced from one sample in a study of blood T cell repertoires in COVID-19. This table comes from immunoSEQ multiplex PCR, and its TCRdb copy is limited to in-frame clones, with some not included. The data contain around 200,000 clones, around 87% of them seen just once; the ten biggest clones take up 7% to 8%. Sequencing was carried out using peripheral blood. The receptor set was obtained from a woman of 80 years or more in a cohort sampled during active or convalescent COVID-19.

The V call is TRBV5-4, the J call TRBJ2-7; 10 bases agree with TRBD1. J was trimmed by 5 bases and V by 4 bases; bases with no gene match: 9. The CDR3 is 15 residues long. CDR1 SGHNT and CDR2 YYREEE come from the germline V gene (reference sequence). CDR3 residues: CASSKGQGLSHEQYF. CDR3 sequence (DNA): TGTGCCAGCAGCAAGGGACAGGGGTTATCTCACGAGCAGTACTTC.

The genes are TRBV5-1 and TRBJ1-4; 9 positions agree with TRBD1. This CDR3 is 16 amino acids long. Germline trimming cut 2 bases from V and 3 bases from J; bases unmatched to any gene: 5. The germline gives CDR1 SGHRS, CDR2 YFSETQ. CDR3 bases: TGCGCCAGCAGCTTCTCCGGGACAGGGCCTAATGAAAAACTGTTTTTT. As protein: CASSFSGTGPNEKLFF.

The chain uses TRBV10-3 and TRBJ1-2, with a tentative D call TRBD1 (5 bases). Germline lookup yields CDR1 ENHRY and CDR2 SYGVKD. This CDR3 contains 13 residues. The V end was cut by 3 bases, the J end by 1 base, with 6 bases between. The CDR3 coding sequence is TGTGCCATCAGTGACAGGGATAACTATGGCTACACCTTC. Encoded protein: CAISDRDNYGYTF.

V gene TRBV19 combines with J gene TRBJ1-5, with D hard to call. The CDR3 is 16 residues long. V was clipped by 3 bases and J by 6 bases, with 18 bases between them. CDR1 is LNHDA and CDR2 is SQIVND in the germline V gene (reference sequence). In DNA, the CDR3 is TGTGCCAGTAGTATCGCAGGCCCACGGTTAGGTCAGCCCCAGCATTTT. It yields the protein CASSIAGPRLGQPQHF. The whole variable domain, remainder taken from reference TRBV19 and TRBJ1-5, is DGGITQSPKYLFRKEGQNVTLSCEQNLNHDAMYWYRQDPGQGLRLIYYSQIVNDFQKGDIAEGYSVSREKKESFPLTVTSAQKNPTAFYLCASSIAGPRLGQPQHFGDGTRLSIL.

This chain links TRBV3-1 (or the pseudogene TRBV3-2) with TRBJ2-2, with a tentative D call TRBD1 (6 bases). Germline-derived CDR1 and CDR2 are LGHDT and YNNKEL (reference sequence). This CDR3 is 15 amino acids long. V was pared by 6 bases and J by 0 bases, with 11 bases between. This CDR3 reads CASRKGVSNTGELFF. CDR3 in DNA: TGTGCCAGCAGAAAGGGGGTCTCGAACACCGGGGAGCTGTTTTTT.

This chain links TRBV11-2 with TRBJ2-3, with a weak D call TRBD1 (6 bases). Germline CDR1 SGHAT, CDR2 FQNNGV. V lost 3 bases to trimming and J lost 1 base, with 8 bases between them. The CDR3 is made up of 14 amino acids. The CDR3 region is CASSFDRRTDTQYF. CDR3 nucleotides: TGTGCCAGCAGCTTCGACAGGCGCACAGATACGCAGTATTTT.

The table lists this clone with a count of one. This chain connects TRBV2 to TRBJ2-5; maybe TRBD1 (5 bases). V lost 5 bases and J lost 2, with 12 bases in between. This CDR3 contains 14 residues. The germline CDR1 and CDR2 sequences are SNHLY and FYNNEI. This chain's CDR3 is CASSPQERQETQYF. The CDR3 DNA is TGTGCCAGCAGTCCACAGGAGAGACAAGAGACCCAGTACTTC.

The genes are TRBV18 and TRBJ1-5; TRBD1 matches at 10 bases. Germline CDR1 KGHSH, CDR2 LQKENI. CDR3 length: 16 amino acids. The V segment lost 2 bases and the J segment 3 bases; nucleotides outside the gene matches: 4. Written as DNA, the CDR3 is TGTGCCAGCTCACCAAAAGGGACAGGGGTCAATCAGCCCCAGCATTTT. Its translation is CASSPKGTGVNQPQHF. Using reference TRBV18 and TRBJ1-5 for the parts outside the CDR3, the full variable domain is NAGVMQNPRHLVRRRGQEARLRCSPMKGHSHVYWYRQLPEEGLKFMVYLQKENIIDESGMPKERFSAEFPKEGPSILRIQQVVRGDSAAYFCASSPKGTGVNQPQHFGDGTRLSIL.

The chain joins TRBV4-1 to TRBJ1-4; 7 positions agree with TRBD1. Germline loops: CDR1 MGHRA, CDR2 YSYEKL. V was pared by 4 bases and J by 14 bases, with 7 bases of the junction left unmatched. CDR3 length: 12 amino acids. The CDR3 protein is CASSLTAGQLFF. The CDR3, as DNA: TGCGCCAGCAGCCTCACCGCGGGACAGCTGTTTTTT.

The chain is built from TRBV19 and TRBJ1-1, with D perhaps matching TRBD1 (5 bases). V lost 3 bases to trimming and J lost 1 base, with 12 bases between them. Germline-derived CDR1 and CDR2 are LNHDA and SQIVND (reference sequence). There are 15 residues in the CDR3. The CDR3 nucleotides are TGTGCCAGTAGTATGGAATGGGGGGGGAACACTGAAGCTTTCTTT. This sequence encodes CASSMEWGGNTEAFF.

This clone showed up just once. This chain links TRBV5-1 with TRBJ2-2; 7 bases are shared with TRBD1. Trimming at V came to 1 base and at J to 4 bases, leaving 4 bases not matched to a gene. Per the germline V gene, CDR1 is SGHRS and CDR2 is YFSETQ. CDR3 size: 15 residues. CDR3 bases: TGCGCCAGCAGCTTGCAGGGGGATGGCACCGGGGAGCTGTTTTTT. Translation: CASSLQGDGTGELFF.

V gene TRBV2 combines with J gene TRBJ2-7; tentatively, D is TRBD1 (6 bases). Trimming stripped 3 bases from V and 1 base from J, with 16 bases between. CDR3 length: 16 residues. CDR1 and CDR2 from the germline V gene are SNHLY and FYNNEI. In nucleotides, the CDR3 is TGTGCCAGCAGTGACCCGGGACAAACAAAATCCTACGAGCAGTACGTC. This sequence encodes CASSDPGQTKSYEQYV.

This sequence joins TRBV19 and TRBJ1-5; D remains ambiguous. The ends were cut back, 5 bases at V and 7 bases at J, with 15 bases in the middle. Germline V gene sequence: CDR1 LNHDA, CDR2 SQIVND (reference sequence). The CDR3 spans 14 residues. The CDR3 is CASSGRRGRQPQHF. The CDR3 nucleotides are TGTGCCAGTAGTGGAAGGCGGGGTCGACAGCCCCAGCATTTT.

This clone was observed a few times. V usage is TRBV7-9 and J usage is TRBJ2-1; TRBD2 aligns across 13 bases. The CDR3 has 16 residues. Trimming removed 4 bases from V and 4 bases from J; junction bases left unmatched: 4. In germline, CDR1 is SEHNR, CDR2 FQNEAQ (reference sequence). CDR3 in amino acids: CASSSTSGRRYNEQFF. CDR3 DNA sequence: TGTGCCAGCAGCTCGACTAGCGGGAGGAGGTACAATGAGCAGTTCTTC.

This clone was observed once. As DNA, the CDR3 is TGTGCCAGCAGCGAAACTACCGCAGATACGCAGTATTTT. It specifies CASSETTADTQYF. This chain links TRBV2 with TRBJ2-3; no firm D call. The CDR3 covers 13 residues. V was pared by 6 bases and J by 4 bases, with 11 bases between. Germline CDR1 is SNHLY and CDR2 is FYNNEI.

Here the CDR3 DNA reads TGTGCCACCAGCAGAGATAGGTCCCGCAGGGATAACAATGAGCAGTTCTTC. This translates into CATSRDRSRRDNNEQFF. The chain employs TRBV15 and TRBJ2-1; maybe TRBD1 (5 bases). The CDR3 is 17 amino acids. Deletions cut 0 bases from V and 5 bases from J, with 17 bases between. The germline gives CDR1 LNHNV, CDR2 YYDKDF (reference sequence).

This chain links TRBV7-6 with TRBJ1-4; 7 bases align to TRBD1. J was trimmed by 7 bases and V by 5 bases; bases with no gene match: 4. Looked up from germline, CDR1 is SGHVS and CDR2 is FNYEAQ. The CDR3 is 13 residues long. The CDR3 coding sequence is TGTGCCAGCAGCAAAGACAGGGCTGAAAAACTGTTTTTT. Its protein is CASSKDRAEKLFF.

The genes are TRBV11-2 and TRBJ1-4, with D possibly being TRBD1 (6 bases). CDR3 length: 16 residues. In germline, CDR1 is SGHAT, CDR2 FQNNGV. V was trimmed by 4 bases and J by 5 bases, leaving 17 bases between them. The DNA for the CDR3 is TGTGCCAGCAGCTCCCCCAAGGGGGGGGGAAATGAAAAACTGTTTTTT. Translated, it gives CASSSPKGGGNEKLFF.

The chain uses TRBV7-8 and TRBJ2-3; 7 bases are shared with TRBD1. The V gene end was trimmed by 5 bases and the J gene end by 2 bases; junction bases not matched to a gene: 7. CDR1 and CDR2 (germline): SGHVS, FQNEAQ. This CDR3 contains 15 residues. The DNA of the CDR3 is TGTGCCAGCAGCACGTCAGGGGGAACCACAGATACGCAGTATTTT. Its translation: CASSTSGGTTDTQYF.

The chain couples TRBV7-9 to TRBJ2-5; weak D call: TRBD2 (7 bases). The CDR3 runs 16 residues. Trimming stripped 2 bases from V and 5 bases from J, with 18 bases between. In germline, CDR1 is SEHNR, CDR2 FQNEAQ (reference sequence). The chain's CDR3 is CASSLTLGGADETQYF. The DNA of the CDR3 is TGTGCCAGCAGCTTAACCCTGGGGGGGGCAGATGAGACCCAGTACTTC.

The genes are TRBV5-6 and TRBJ1-4; 7 positions match TRBD1. The CDR3 spans 16 residues. CDR1 SGHDT and CDR2 YYEEEE come from the germline V gene. Trimming cost V 4 bases and J 3 bases; bases outside gene matches: 9. The CDR3 spells CASSPYLGTANEKLFF. The CDR3 region has the DNA TGTGCCAGCAGCCCCTATCTAGGGACAGCTAATGAAAAACTGTTTTTT.

The CDR3 reads CASSLGGLMNTEAFF. The CDR3, as DNA: TGCGCCAGCAGCTTGGGAGGGTTAATGAACACTGAAGCTTTCTTT. V gene TRBV5-1 combines with J gene TRBJ1-1, with D unresolved. CDR1 is SGHRS and CDR2 is YFSETQ in the germline V gene. V lost 0 bases to trimming and J lost 0 bases, with 9 bases between them. The CDR3 totals 15 residues. Drawing the rest from reference TRBV5-1 and TRBJ1-1, the complete variable domain is KAGVTQTPRYLIKTRGQQVTLSCSPISGHRSVSWYQQTPGQGLQFLFEYFSETQRNKGNFPGRFSGRQFSNSRSEMNVSTLELGDSALYLCASSLGGLMNTEAFFGQGTRLTVV.

The CDR3 DNA reads TGCGCCAGCAGTGAGTCTGGGGGGGCTAACAATGAGCAGTTCTTC. Its translation: CASSESGGANNEQFF. The chain employs TRBV10-1 and TRBJ2-1; possibly TRBD2 for D (7 bases). Germline V gene data show CDR1 as WNHNN and CDR2 as SYGVQD (reference sequence). This CDR3 is built from 15 residues. Trimming removed 0 bases from V and 5 bases from J, with 11 bases in between.